Presented here are 11 T cell receptor beta chains from one specimen sequenced in a study of shared clonotypes between healthy human individuals. CD45RO-negative cells were positively selected for CCR7, leaving out terminally differentiated effector memory CD45RA+ cells. Assay: immunoSEQ multiplex PCR; the TCRdb copy retains only in-frame clones and omits some. The sample consists of approximately 720,000 clones, under 95% of them appearing once. Sequenced input: naive CD8+ T cells sorted from blood. The receptors come from a man aged 25 to 40 in good health.

The rearrangement links TRBV20-1 to TRBJ2-7; D gene uncertain. Between the trimmed V and J ends, which lost 5 bases and 6 bases, there was a span of 11 bases. Germline V CDR1 and CDR2: DFQATT, SNEGSKA (reference sequence). The CDR3 covers 11 residues. Written as DNA, the CDR3 is TGCAGTGCTCCCCATCCAGCCGAGCAGTACTTC. It yields the protein CSAPHPAEQYF.

The chain employs TRBV2 and TRBJ1-3; no clear D gene. The CDR3 contains 14 residues. V was cut by 3 bases and J by 0 bases, with 6 bases left in between. The germline V gene has CDR1 SNHLY and CDR2 FYNNEI. The CDR3 is CASSEYSSGNTIYF. For the CDR3, the DNA is TGTGCCAGCAGTGAGTACAGCTCTGGAAACACCATATATTTT.

The CDR3 spells CASSVARGRGTGELFF. DNA for the CDR3: TGTGCCAGCAGCGTAGCCCGCGGGAGGGGAACCGGGGAGCTGTTTTTT. The rearrangement uses TRBV9 and TRBJ2-2; 9 bases map to TRBD2. CDR1 is SGDLS, CDR2 YYNGEE, per germline. V trimming: 0 bases; J trimming: 5 bases; junction bases outside the gene matches: 5. The CDR3 is 16 amino acids.

V and J are TRBV5-4 and TRBJ2-5, with D possibly being TRBD1 (5 bases). This CDR3 region has 14 residues. In germline, CDR1 is SGHNT, CDR2 YYREEE (reference sequence). Trimming shortened V by 0 bases and J by 5 bases, and 11 bases separated the two germline ends. CDR3 residues: CASSLGGGHETQYF. DNA of the CDR3: TGTGCCAGCAGCTTGGGCGGTGGACATGAGACCCAGTACTTC.

The J gene is TRBJ2-1, the V gene TRBV9; 7 bases are a match to TRBD2. The CDR3 extends over 15 amino acids. Germline V gene lookup returns CDR1 SGDLS and CDR2 YYNGEE. With 0 bases clipped from V and 6 bases from J, the junction kept 6 bases outside the gene matches. CDR3 in amino acids: CASSVAGLDGNEQFF. In DNA form, the CDR3 reads TGTGCCAGCAGCGTAGCCGGACTAGATGGCAATGAGCAGTTCTTC.

The chain couples TRBV7-8 to TRBJ2-7, with a weak D call TRBD1 (5 bases). Trimming took off 6 bases at V and 3 bases at J, with 12 bases between the two ends. Germline CDR1 SGHVS, CDR2 FQNEAQ. CDR3 length: 13 amino acids. CDR3 in DNA: TGTGCCAGCAGTCCCAGGGTCCTCTACGAGCAGTACTTC. Amino acids: CASSPRVLYEQYF.

This sequence joins TRBV7-6 and TRBJ2-5, with TRBD2 as a possible D gene (5 bases). The CDR3 is 15 residues long. Germline V gives CDR1 SGHVS, CDR2 FNYEAQ. Between the trimmed V and J ends, which lost 5 bases and 1 base, there was a span of 14 bases. This chain's CDR3 is CASSANLARQETQYF. CDR3 nucleotides: TGTGCCAGCAGCGCAAACCTAGCTCGCCAAGAGACCCAGTACTTC.

The chain joins TRBV7-2 to TRBJ2-1; D is ambiguous. Trimming stripped 5 bases from V and 7 bases from J, with 9 bases between. The CDR3 sequence is 12 residues long. In germline, CDR1 is SGHTA, CDR2 FQGNSA. The CDR3 DNA reads TGTGCCAGCAGCGCGACCGGTAATGAGCAGTTCTTC. Translating gives CASSATGNEQFF.

The chain combines TRBV4-1 with TRBJ2-3; 10 positions match TRBD2. This CDR3 comprises 17 residues. The germline gives CDR1 MGHRA, CDR2 YSYEKL. V was pared by 1 base and J by 6 bases, with 10 bases of the junction left unmatched. CDR3 coding DNA: TGCGCCAGCAGCCAAGGGCAAGGTAGCGGGAGGATGGATACGCAGTATTTT. This codes for CASSQGQGSGRMDTQYF.

This chain joins TRBV7-9 and TRBJ2-7; either TRBD1 or TRBD2 may supply D (5 bases each). Deletions cut 5 bases from V and 4 bases from J, with 12 bases between. Germline V gene lookup returns CDR1 SEHNR and CDR2 FQNEAQ (reference sequence). This CDR3 region has 13 residues. The CDR3 loop is CASSTGTQYEQYF. CDR3 DNA: TGTGCCAGCAGCACCGGGACCCAATACGAGCAGTACTTC. Together with reference TRBV7-9 and TRBJ2-7, the CDR3 gives the full variable domain: DTGVSQNPRHKITKRGQNVTFRCDPISEHNRLYWYRQTLGQGPEFLTYFQNEAQLEKSRLLSDRFSAERPKGSFSTLEIQRTEQGDSAMYLCASSTGTQYEQYFGPGTRLTVT.

The chain has TRBV7-9 and TRBJ2-7; TRBD1 might be the D (6 bases). Trimming left V 4 bases short and J 6 bases short, with 13 bases between. The CDR3 spans 13 residues. The V gene's germline CDR1 is SEHNR and CDR2 FQNEAQ (reference sequence). This chain's CDR3 is CASSSSSRGEQYF. CDR3 DNA: TGTGCCAGCAGCTCCAGTAGCAGGGGCGAGCAGTACTTC.